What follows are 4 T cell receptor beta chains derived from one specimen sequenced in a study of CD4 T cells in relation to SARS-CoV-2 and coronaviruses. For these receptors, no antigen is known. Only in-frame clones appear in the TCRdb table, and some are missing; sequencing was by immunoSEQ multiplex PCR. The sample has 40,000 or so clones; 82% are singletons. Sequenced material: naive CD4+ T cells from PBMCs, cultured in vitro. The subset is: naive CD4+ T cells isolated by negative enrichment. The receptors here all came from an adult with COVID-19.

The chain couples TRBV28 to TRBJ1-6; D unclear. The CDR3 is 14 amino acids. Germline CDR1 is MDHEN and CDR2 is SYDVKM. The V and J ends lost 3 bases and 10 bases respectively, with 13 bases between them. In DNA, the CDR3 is TGTGCCAGCAGTTTCCCCAGTTTAGCGTCACCCCTCCACTTT. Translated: CASSFPSLASPLHF.

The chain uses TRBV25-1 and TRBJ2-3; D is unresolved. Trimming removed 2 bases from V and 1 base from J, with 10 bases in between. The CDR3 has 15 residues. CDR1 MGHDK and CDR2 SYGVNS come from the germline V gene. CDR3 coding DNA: TGTGCCAGCAGTGAACCGAACCCGGGCACAGATACGCAGTATTTT. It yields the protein CASSEPNPGTDTQYF.

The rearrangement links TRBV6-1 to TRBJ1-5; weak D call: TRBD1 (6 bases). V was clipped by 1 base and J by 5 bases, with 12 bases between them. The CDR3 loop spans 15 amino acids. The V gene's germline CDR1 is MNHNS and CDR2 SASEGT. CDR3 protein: CASSEGNTGYQPQHF. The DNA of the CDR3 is TGTGCCAGCAGTGAAGGTAATACAGGGTATCAGCCCCAGCATTTT.

The CDR3 sequence: CASSIELGVNEQFF. The CDR3 DNA sequence: TGTGCCAGTAGTATAGAGCTGGGGGTCAATGAGCAGTTCTTC. The rearrangement joins TRBV19 to TRBJ2-1, with D perhaps matching TRBD1 or TRBD2 (5 bases each). V lost 0 bases and J 6 bases, leaving 9 bases between the germline ends. Germline assignment: CDR1 LNHDA and CDR2 SQIVND (reference sequence). The CDR3 has 14 amino acids.